The sequence of this T cell receptor beta chain was determined in a study of memory CD4+ T cells and cytomegalovirus serostatus. The sort gate was single viable CD3+CD4+CD8-CD45RO+ cells for memory CD4+ T cells. Sequencing used immunoSEQ multiplex PCR; TCRdb keeps in-frame clones, though not all of them. This sample has about 75,000 clones, with under 80% found just once. The germline CDR1 and CDR2 sequences are SGHTA and FQGNSA. The V end was cut by 1 base, the J end by 8 bases, with 15 bases between. CDR3 length: 15 residues. This TCR was recovered from an adult in good health and CMV-seropositive. V and J are TRBV7-2 and TRBJ1-3; a possible D gene is TRBD1 (5 bases). Source material: memory CD4+ T cells from blood. The CDR3 DNA is TGTGCCAGCAGCTTAGACCCAGGGAGGTCGGACACCATATATTTT. Translated: CASSLDPGRSDTIYF.